The 10 T cell receptor beta chains given below trace back to one sample, sequenced in a study of response to subunit inactivated influenza vaccine. TCRdb re-derived calls from the RT-PCR reads in MiXCR, one entry per CDR3 protein. The sample carries under 550,000 distinct CDR3 sequences, under 8.5% recorded once. Here the sequenced sample was PBMCs from blood, taken approximately 25 months after vaccination. These receptors were obtained from a man aged 50 to 75 who received an inactivated influenza vaccine.

This clonotype was seen a handful of times. This chain links TRBV12-3 or TRBV12-4 with TRBJ1-4; TRBD1 matches 10 bases. Trimming cost V 5 bases and J 7 bases; bases outside gene matches: 7. The CDR3 is 15 residues long. The CDR3 is CASSTVTGGREKLFF. The CDR3 nucleotides read TGTGCCAGCAGTACGGTGACAGGGGGCCGTGAAAAACTGTTTTTT.

Ten or more counts support this clonotype. The chain combines TRBV5-1 with TRBJ1-1; D is unresolved. Germline values: CDR1 SGHRS, CDR2 YFSETQ. Trimming shortened V by 3 bases and J by 3 bases, and 12 bases separated the two germline ends. This CDR3 comprises 14 residues. The CDR3 coding sequence is TGCGCCAGCAGCTATTTCGATTCGTACACTGAAGCTTTCTTT. Translation gives CASSYFDSYTEAFF.

The table lists this clonotype with many counts. V gene TRBV27 combines with J gene TRBJ2-3; D unclear. CDR3 length: 12 residues. Trimming stripped 4 bases from V and 3 bases from J, with 5 bases between. The germline V gene encodes CDR1 MNHEY and CDR2 SMNVEV (reference sequence). CDR3 sequence: CASSSATDTQYF. CDR3 DNA sequence: TGTGCCAGCAGTTCGGCAACAGATACGCAGTATTTT.

The rearrangement uses TRBV6-2 or TRBV6-3 and TRBJ2-5; 10 nucleotides match TRBD2. Germline V gene sequence: CDR1 MNHEY, CDR2 SVGEGT. Trimming at V came to 6 bases and at J to 5 bases, leaving 15 bases not matched to a gene. The CDR3 covers 17 residues. The CDR3 reads CASSYDTSGTARETQYF. The CDR3 region has the DNA TGTGCCAGCAGCTACGATACTAGCGGGACTGCACGGGAGACCCAGTACTTC.

This clonotype was seen a few times. The gene calls are TRBV15 and TRBJ1-5, with D tentatively TRBD1 (5 bases). Per the germline V gene, CDR1 is LNHNV and CDR2 is YYDKDF (reference sequence). V dropped 3 bases and J dropped 4 bases, with 10 bases sitting between them. The CDR3 is 14 residues long. CDR3 region: CATSRTALNQPQHF. CDR3 bases: TGTGCCACCAGCAGGACAGCCCTTAATCAGCCCCAGCATTTT. The full variable domain, rest sourced from reference TRBV15 and TRBJ1-5, is DAMVIQNPRYQVTQFGKPVTLSCSQTLNHNVMYWYQQKSSQAPKLLFHYYDKDFNNEADTPDNFQSRRPNTSFCFLDIRSPGLGDTAMYLCATSRTALNQPQHFGDGTRLSIL.

This clonotype came up a few times. The chain links TRBV6-5 to TRBJ2-7, with 7 bases aligning to TRBD2. The trim removed 6 bases at V and 6 bases at J, leaving 17 bases unmatched. CDR1 MNHEY and CDR2 SVGAGI come from the germline V gene. The CDR3 loop spans 16 amino acids. The CDR3 region is CASSYQRGRVSGEQYF. Written as DNA, the CDR3 is TGTGCCAGCAGCTATCAACGGGGGAGGGTTTCGGGCGAGCAGTACTTC.

This clonotype was seen only a few times. The chain couples TRBV5-1 to TRBJ2-3; D is unresolved. The CDR3 is 14 amino acids. Germline CDR1 and CDR2: SGHRS and YFSETQ. Trimming removed 0 bases from V and 1 base from J, with 6 bases in between. CDR3 nucleotides: TGCGCCAGCAGCTTGGCTTGGCGCACAGATACGCAGTATTTT. It yields the protein CASSLAWRTDTQYF.

V gene TRBV6-1 combines with J gene TRBJ2-7, with 11 bases lining up with TRBD1. Trimming cost V 1 base and J 3 bases; bases outside gene matches: 5. This CDR3 has 16 amino acids. In germline, CDR1 is MNHNS, CDR2 SASEGT. The CDR3 is CASSEGWTGGDYEQYF. The CDR3, as DNA: TGTGCCAGCAGTGAAGGCTGGACAGGGGGCGACTACGAGCAGTACTTC.

The table lists this clonotype with many counts. This chain connects TRBV20-1 to TRBJ2-7; weak D call: TRBD2 (6 bases). The CDR3 totals 14 residues. Germline CDR1 reads DFQATT; CDR2 reads SNEGSKA (reference sequence). Trimming pared 3 bases from V and 3 bases from J, leaving 15 bases between. CDR3 coding DNA: TGCAGTGCTAGGAACCTAGCGTCTGACTACGAGCAGTACTTC. Its translation is CSARNLASDYEQYF.

Worth noting for this clonotype: A much larger clone differs from this one at a single base, so this may be a read error. This chain joins TRBV12-3 or TRBV12-4 and TRBJ2-7; TRBD1 matches at 8 bases. The length of the CDR3 is 15 residues. The DNA for the CDR3 is TGTGCCAGCAAGCCCAGGGCAGGGGGCTTCGACGACCAGTACTTC. Translated, it gives CASKPRAGGFDDQYF.